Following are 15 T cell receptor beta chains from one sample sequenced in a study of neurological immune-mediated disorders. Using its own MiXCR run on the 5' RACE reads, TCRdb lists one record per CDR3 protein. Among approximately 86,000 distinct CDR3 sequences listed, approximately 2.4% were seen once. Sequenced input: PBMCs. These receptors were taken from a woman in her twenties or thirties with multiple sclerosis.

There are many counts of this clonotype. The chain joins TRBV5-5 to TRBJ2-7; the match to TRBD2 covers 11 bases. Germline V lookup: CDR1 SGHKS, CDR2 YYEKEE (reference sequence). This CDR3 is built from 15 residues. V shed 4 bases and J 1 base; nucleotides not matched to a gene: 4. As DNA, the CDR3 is TGTGCCAGCAGCCAGACTAGCGGGGCTTCCTACGAGCAGTACTTC. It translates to CASSQTSGASYEQYF.

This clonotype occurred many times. As DNA, the CDR3 is TGTGCCAGCAGCCCGGCGGTAGCCCAGTCATACTACAATGAGCAGTTCTTC. Translation: CASSPAVAQSYYNEQFF. The chain has TRBV5-4 and TRBJ2-1; D ambiguous. V was trimmed by 4 bases and J by 3 bases, leaving 20 bases between them. The CDR3 sequence is 17 residues long. Germline values: CDR1 SGHNT, CDR2 YYREEE (reference sequence). The full variable domain, in which reference TRBV5-4 and TRBJ2-1 provide the parts outside the CDR3, is ETGVTQSPTHLIKTRGQQVTLRCSSQSGHNTVSWYQQALGQGPQFIFQYYREEENGRGNFPPRFSGLQFPNYSSELNVNALELDDSALYLCASSPAVAQSYYNEQFFGPGTRLTVL.

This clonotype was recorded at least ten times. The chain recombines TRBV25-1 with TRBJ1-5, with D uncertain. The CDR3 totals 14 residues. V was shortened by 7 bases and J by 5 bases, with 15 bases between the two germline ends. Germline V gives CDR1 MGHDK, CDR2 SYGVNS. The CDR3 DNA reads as TGTGCCAGCATGTATAAGAGGGCCCATCAGCCCCAGCATTTT. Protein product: CASMYKRAHQPQHF.

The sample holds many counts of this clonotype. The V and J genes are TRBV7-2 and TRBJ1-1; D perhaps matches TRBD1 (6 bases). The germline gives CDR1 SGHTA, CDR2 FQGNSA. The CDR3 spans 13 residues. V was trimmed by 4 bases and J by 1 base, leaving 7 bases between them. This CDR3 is CASSWTENTEAFF. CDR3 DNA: TGTGCCAGCAGCTGGACAGAGAACACTGAAGCTTTCTTT.

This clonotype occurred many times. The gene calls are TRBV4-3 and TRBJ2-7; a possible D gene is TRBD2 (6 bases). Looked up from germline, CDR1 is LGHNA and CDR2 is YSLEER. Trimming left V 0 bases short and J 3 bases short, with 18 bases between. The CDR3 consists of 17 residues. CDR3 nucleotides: TGCGCCAGCAGCCAAGATGCCGTTGGAGGGGCATTCTACGAGCAGTACTTC. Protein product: CASSQDAVGGAFYEQYF.

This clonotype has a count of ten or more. The CDR3: CASGDRAEGQPQHF. CDR3 nucleotide sequence: TGTGCCAGCGGGGACAGGGCGGAAGGACAGCCCCAGCATTTT. The V and J genes are TRBV2 and TRBJ1-5; TRBD1 agrees at 9 bases. Germline CDR1 SNHLY, CDR2 FYNNEI. This CDR3 is built from 14 residues. V gave up 8 bases and J gave up 7 bases; unmatched junction bases: 9.

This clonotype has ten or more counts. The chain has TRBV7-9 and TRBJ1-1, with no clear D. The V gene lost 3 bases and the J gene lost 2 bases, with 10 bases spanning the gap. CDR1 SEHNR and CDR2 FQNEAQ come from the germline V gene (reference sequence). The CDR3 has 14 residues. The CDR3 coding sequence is TGTGCCAGCAGCTTGGCAGGTAGTAACACTGAAGCTTTCTTT. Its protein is CASSLAGSNTEAFF.

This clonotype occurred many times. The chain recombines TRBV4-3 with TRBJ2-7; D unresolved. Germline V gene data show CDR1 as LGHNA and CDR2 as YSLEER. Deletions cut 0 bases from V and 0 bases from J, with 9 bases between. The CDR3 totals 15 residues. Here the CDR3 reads CASSQEAGPSYEQYF. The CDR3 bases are TGCGCCAGCAGCCAAGAAGCCGGACCCTCCTACGAGCAGTACTTC.

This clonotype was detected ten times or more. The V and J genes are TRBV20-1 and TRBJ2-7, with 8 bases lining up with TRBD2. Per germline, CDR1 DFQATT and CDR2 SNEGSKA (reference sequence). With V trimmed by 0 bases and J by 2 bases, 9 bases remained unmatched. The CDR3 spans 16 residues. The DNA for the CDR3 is TGCAGTGCTAGAGATCAGGAAGCGGGAGTAACCTACGAGCAGTACTTC. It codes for CSARDQEAGVTYEQYF.

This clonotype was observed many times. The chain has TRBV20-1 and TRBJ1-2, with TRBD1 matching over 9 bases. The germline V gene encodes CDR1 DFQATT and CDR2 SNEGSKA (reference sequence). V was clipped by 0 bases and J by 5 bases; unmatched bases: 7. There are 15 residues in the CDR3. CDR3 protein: CSARDIGDRVYGYTF. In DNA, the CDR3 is TGCAGTGCTAGAGATATCGGGGACAGGGTTTATGGCTACACCTTC.

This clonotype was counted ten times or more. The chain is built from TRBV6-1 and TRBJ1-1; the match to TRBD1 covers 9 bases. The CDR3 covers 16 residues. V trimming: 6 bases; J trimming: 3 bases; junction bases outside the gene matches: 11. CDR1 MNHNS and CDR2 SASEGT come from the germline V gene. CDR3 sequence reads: CASSWTGASGDTEAFF. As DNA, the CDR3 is TGTGCCAGCAGCTGGACAGGGGCGTCGGGGGACACTGAAGCTTTCTTT.

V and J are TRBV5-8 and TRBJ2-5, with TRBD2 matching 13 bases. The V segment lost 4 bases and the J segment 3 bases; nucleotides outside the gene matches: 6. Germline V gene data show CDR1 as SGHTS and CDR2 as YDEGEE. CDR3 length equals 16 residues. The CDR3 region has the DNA TGTGCCAGCAGCCACTGGACTAGCGGGAGTGAAGAGACCCAGTACTTC. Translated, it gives CASSHWTSGSEETQYF.

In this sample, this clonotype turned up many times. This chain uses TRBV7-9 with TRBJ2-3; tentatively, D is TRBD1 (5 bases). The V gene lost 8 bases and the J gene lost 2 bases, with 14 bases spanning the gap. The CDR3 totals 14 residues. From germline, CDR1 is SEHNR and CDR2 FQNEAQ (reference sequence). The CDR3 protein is CASDLRGATDTQYF. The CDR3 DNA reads TGTGCCAGCGATCTAAGGGGCGCCACAGATACGCAGTATTTT.

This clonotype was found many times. CDR3 in amino acids: CASSARTGRHEQYF. The DNA of the CDR3 is TGTGCCAGCAGTGCCAGGACAGGGCGGCACGAGCAGTACTTC. This chain connects TRBV28 to TRBJ2-7, with 8 positions matching TRBD1. The V gene's germline CDR1 is MDHEN and CDR2 SYDVKM. The CDR3 sequence is 14 residues long. V shed 5 bases, J shed 5 bases, and the junction held 8 bases outside the gene matches.

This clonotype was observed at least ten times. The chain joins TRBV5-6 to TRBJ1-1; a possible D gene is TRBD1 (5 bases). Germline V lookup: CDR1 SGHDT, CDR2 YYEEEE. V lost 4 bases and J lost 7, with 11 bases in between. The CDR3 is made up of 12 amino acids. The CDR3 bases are TGTGCCAGCAGCCCCTGGGGGAGTGAAGCTTTCTTT. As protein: CASSPWGSEAFF.